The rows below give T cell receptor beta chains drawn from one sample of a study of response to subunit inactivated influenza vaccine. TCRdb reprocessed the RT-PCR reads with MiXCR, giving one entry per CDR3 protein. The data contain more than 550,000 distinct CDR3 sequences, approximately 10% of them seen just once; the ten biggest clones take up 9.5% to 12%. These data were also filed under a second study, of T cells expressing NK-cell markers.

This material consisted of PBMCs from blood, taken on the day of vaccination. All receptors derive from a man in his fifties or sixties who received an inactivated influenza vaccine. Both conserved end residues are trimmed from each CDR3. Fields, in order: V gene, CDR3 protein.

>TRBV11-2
ASSLGRGLAGGTVYNEQF
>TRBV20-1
SASQGLGTHEQF
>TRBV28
ASSLLAGQNEQF
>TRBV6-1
ASSPPLAYEQY
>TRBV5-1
ASSLDRGPEAF
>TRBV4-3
ASSQAPNLNTEAF
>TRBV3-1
ASSQIALGEQF
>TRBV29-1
SVGSLGSGVEQF
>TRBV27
ASSSRDSGGQPQH
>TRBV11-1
ASSLSLAGWAGSYEQY
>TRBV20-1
SARGLLNTEAF
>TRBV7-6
ASSLREIYNEQF
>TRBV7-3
ASSTANEQF
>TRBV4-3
ASSQDFVFGVAHNEQF
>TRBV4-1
ASSQTGSGGATNEKLF
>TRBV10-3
AISVGRSYEQY
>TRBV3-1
ASSQAQTGHNTDTQY
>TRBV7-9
ASSPSRGETQY
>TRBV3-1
ASSRALQGLNYGYT
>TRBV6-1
ASKMDSTYEQY
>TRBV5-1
ASRSRLATDTQY
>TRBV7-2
ASSLTAIAYYNEQF
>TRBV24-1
ATSDSLEQF
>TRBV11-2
ASSSLKATYEQY
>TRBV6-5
ASSYSIDETQY
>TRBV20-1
SASRGKRETQY
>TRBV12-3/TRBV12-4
ASSFWGLHMNTEAF
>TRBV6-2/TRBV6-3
ASSLETGAPESQH
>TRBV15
ATSRGFGMRNTEAF
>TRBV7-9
ASRHGEKGQY
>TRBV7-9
ASSYGTGLLGYT
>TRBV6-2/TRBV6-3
ASTPAGTGGYNEQF
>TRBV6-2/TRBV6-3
ASSAPGTEQF
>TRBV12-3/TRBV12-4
ASSPQGIQETQY
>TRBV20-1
SARPPGRAGVRYEQY
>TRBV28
ASRAGTSGGFGTGELF
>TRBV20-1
SARAGTSFTDTQY
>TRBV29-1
SVRGQRPTEAF